Below are 13 T cell receptor beta chains sequenced from a single sample in a study of cytomegalovirus exposure and HLA in healthy donors. Primers for the PCR totalled 60 Vbeta and 13 Jbeta. TCRdb keeps only in-frame clones here, not all; method: immunoSEQ multiplex PCR. The sample comprises about 100,000 clones, more than 60% of which are singletons, and 5.2% rests with the top ten. Sequencing input: PBMCs. The receptors were sampled from a female donor in good health and CMV-seropositive.

CDR3 DNA: TGTGCCAGCAGTACCGACAGGATCAATCAGCCCCAGCATTTT. Protein: CASSTDRINQPQHF. This chain joins TRBV2 and TRBJ1-5; D is perhaps TRBD1 (6 bases). This CDR3 region has 14 residues. The germline V gene encodes CDR1 SNHLY and CDR2 FYNNEI. Between the trimmed V and J ends, which lost 5 bases and 3 bases, there was a span of 11 bases.

Details on this clone: Other DNA sequences in the same sample also yield this CDR3. V is TRBV9 and J is TRBJ2-5; 13 bases are shared with TRBD2. The ends lost 4 bases at V and 5 bases at J; junction bases unmatched: 5. The CDR3 contains 15 residues. Germline loops: CDR1 SGDLS, CDR2 YYNGEE. CDR3 region: CASSSGLAGVETQYF. CDR3 DNA sequence: TGTGCCAGCAGCTCCGGACTAGCGGGAGTGGAGACCCAGTACTTC. The full variable domain, in which reference TRBV9 and TRBJ2-5 provide the parts outside the CDR3, is DSGVTQTPKHLITATGQRVTLRCSPRSGDLSVYWYQQSLDQGLQFLIQYYNGEERAKGNILERFSAQQFPDLHSELNLSSLELGDSALYFCASSSGLAGVETQYFGPGTRLLVL.

This clone was observed a few times. The J gene is TRBJ1-1, the V gene TRBV12-5, with a tentative D call TRBD1 (6 bases). V lost 1 base and J 0 bases, leaving 18 bases between the germline ends. Germline V gives CDR1 LGHNT, CDR2 FRNRAP. The CDR3 length is 18 residues. For the CDR3, the DNA is TGTGCTAGTGGTTTGGCAAACCAATTTACAGGGCTGAACACTGAAGCTTTCTTT. Translating gives CASGLANQFTGLNTEAFF.

This clone was recorded once. The J gene is TRBJ1-2, the V gene TRBV30; TRBD1 is a possible D gene (5 bases). The V gene lost 4 bases and the J gene lost 4 bases, with 16 bases spanning the gap. The CDR3 totals 14 residues. Germline V gene lookup returns CDR1 GTSNPN and CDR2 SVGIG (reference sequence). For the CDR3, the DNA is TGTGCCTGGAAGCTTTATAGGGGCGGCTATGGCTACACCTTC. This codes for CAWKLYRGGYGYTF.

This clone was seen only once. The rearrangement uses TRBV2 and TRBJ1-2, with 11 positions matching TRBD1. Germline assignment: CDR1 SNHLY and CDR2 FYNNEI. The junction had 4 bases not matched to a gene; V was cut back by 7 bases and J by 3 bases. The length of the CDR3 is 14 residues. The CDR3 reads CASTGQGADYGYTF. CDR3 DNA sequence: TGTGCCAGCACAGGACAGGGGGCTGACTATGGCTACACCTTC.

The V and J genes are TRBV15 and TRBJ1-2, with D possibly matching TRBD1 (5 bases). The germline CDR1 and CDR2 sequences are LNHNV and YYDKDF (reference sequence). V gave up 0 bases and J gave up 4 bases, with 12 bases separating them. The CDR3 is 15 amino acids. The CDR3 here is CATSRESGEGYGYTF. For the CDR3, the DNA is TGTGCCACCAGCAGAGAGTCGGGGGAAGGCTATGGCTACACCTTC.

The chain recombines TRBV6-5 with TRBJ2-3; a possible D gene is TRBD1 (5 bases). Germline lookup yields CDR1 MNHEY and CDR2 SVGAGI. This CDR3 has 13 amino acids. Trimming pared 7 bases from V and 1 base from J, leaving 9 bases between. The CDR3 DNA reads as TGTGCCAGCACCTCGACAGGCACAGATACGCAGTATTTT. This translates into CASTSTGTDTQYF.

The DNA of the CDR3 is TGTGCCAGCAGCGTAGGGGGGACAGCGGTAAACATTCAGTACTTC. This sequence encodes CASSVGGTAVNIQYF. V is TRBV9 and J is TRBJ2-4; 7 bases match TRBD1. This CDR3 spans 15 amino acids. The germline gives CDR1 SGDLS, CDR2 YYNGEE. V shed 0 bases and J 6 bases; nucleotides not matched to a gene: 6.

This clone occurred a few times. DNA for the CDR3: TGTGCCAGTAGTATAACCCCACAGGGGGCGCATTTGTATGGCTACACCTTC. This sequence encodes CASSITPQGAHLYGYTF. The chain joins TRBV19 to TRBJ1-2, with TRBD1 identical over 9 bases. CDR3 length: 17 residues. Trimming removed 2 bases from V and 5 bases from J; junction bases left unmatched: 12. The germline V gene encodes CDR1 LNHDA and CDR2 SQIVND (reference sequence).

This clone was observed a few times. The rearrangement uses TRBV7-6 and TRBJ2-1; D perhaps matches TRBD2 (6 bases). Per germline, CDR1 SGHVS and CDR2 FNYEAQ. V lost 1 base and J 13 bases, leaving 11 bases between the germline ends. The CDR3 has 12 residues. The CDR3 DNA reads as TGTGCCAGCAGCTTAGGACGGGGGATCCAGTTCTTC. It specifies CASSLGRGIQFF.

The rearrangement links TRBV4-2 to TRBJ2-7; TRBD2 agrees at 8 bases. The J segment lost 6 bases and the V segment lost 4 bases, leaving 8 bases of the junction unmatched. The CDR3 totals 14 residues. CDR1 is LGHNA, CDR2 YNFKEQ, per germline. CDR3 DNA sequence: TGTGCCAGCAGCCCTCCCGGGACTAGTGGCGAGCAGTACTTC. This encodes CASSPPGTSGEQYF.

The chain combines TRBV2 with TRBJ1-4, with D unclear. V lost 7 bases, J lost 8 bases, and 11 bases lay in between. Germline V gene data show CDR1 as SNHLY and CDR2 as FYNNEI. CDR3 length equals 12 residues. The CDR3 protein is CASKPDNEKLFF. In nucleotides, the CDR3 is TGTGCCAGCAAGCCTGATAACGAAAAACTGTTTTTT.

The chain recombines TRBV4-3 with TRBJ2-7; 12 bases are a match to TRBD1. V gave up 4 bases and J gave up 4 bases; unmatched junction bases: 5. The CDR3 spans 15 residues. Germline values: CDR1 LGHNA, CDR2 YSLEER. The CDR3 DNA follows: TGCGCCAGCAGCCGAGGGACAGGGGGCCGATACGAGCAGTACTTC. Amino acids: CASSRGTGGRYEQYF.